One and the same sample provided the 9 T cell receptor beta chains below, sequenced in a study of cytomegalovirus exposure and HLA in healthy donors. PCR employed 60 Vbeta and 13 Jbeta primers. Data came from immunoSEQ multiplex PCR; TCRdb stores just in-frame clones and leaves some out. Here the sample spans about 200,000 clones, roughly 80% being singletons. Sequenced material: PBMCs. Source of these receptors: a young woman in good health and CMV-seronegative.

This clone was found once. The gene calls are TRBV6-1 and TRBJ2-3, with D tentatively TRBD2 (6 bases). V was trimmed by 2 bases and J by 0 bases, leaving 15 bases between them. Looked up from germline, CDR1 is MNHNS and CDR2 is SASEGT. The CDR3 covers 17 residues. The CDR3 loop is CASSEQRAFSSTDTQYF. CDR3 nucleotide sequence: TGTGCCAGCAGTGAACAGCGGGCCTTCTCTAGCACAGATACGCAGTATTTT.

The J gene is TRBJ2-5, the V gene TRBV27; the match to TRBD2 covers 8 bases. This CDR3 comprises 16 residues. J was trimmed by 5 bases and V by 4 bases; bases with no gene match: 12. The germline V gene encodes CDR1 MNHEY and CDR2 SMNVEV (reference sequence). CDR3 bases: TGTGCCAGCAGTTCCAACCCGGGGGGGTTAGTGGAGACCCAGTACTTC. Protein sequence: CASSSNPGGLVETQYF.

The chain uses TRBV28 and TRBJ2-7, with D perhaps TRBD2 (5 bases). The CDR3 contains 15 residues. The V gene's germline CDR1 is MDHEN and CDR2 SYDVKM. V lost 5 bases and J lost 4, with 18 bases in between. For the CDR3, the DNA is TGTGCCAGCAGTAGCTCGGGGTCCGTAGATTACGAGCAGTACTTC. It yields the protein CASSSSGSVDYEQYF.

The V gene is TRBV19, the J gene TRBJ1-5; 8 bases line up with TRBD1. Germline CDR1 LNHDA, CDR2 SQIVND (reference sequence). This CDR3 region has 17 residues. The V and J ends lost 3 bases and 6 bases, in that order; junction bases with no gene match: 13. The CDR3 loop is CASSIKSWQGAGQPQHF. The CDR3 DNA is TGTGCCAGTAGTATTAAGTCTTGGCAGGGGGCCGGTCAGCCCCAGCATTTT.

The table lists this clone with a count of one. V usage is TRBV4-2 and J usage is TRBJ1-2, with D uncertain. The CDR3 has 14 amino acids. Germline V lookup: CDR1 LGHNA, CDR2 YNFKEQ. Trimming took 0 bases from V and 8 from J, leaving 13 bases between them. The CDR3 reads CASSQELRGWGYTF. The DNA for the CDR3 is TGTGCCAGCAGCCAAGAGCTTCGAGGTTGGGGCTACACCTTC.

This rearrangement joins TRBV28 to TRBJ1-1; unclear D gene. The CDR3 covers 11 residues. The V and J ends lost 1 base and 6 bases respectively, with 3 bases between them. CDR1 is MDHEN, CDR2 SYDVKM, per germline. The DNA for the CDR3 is TGTGCCAGCAGTTTATTCTCTGAAGCTTTCTTT. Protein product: CASSLFSEAFF. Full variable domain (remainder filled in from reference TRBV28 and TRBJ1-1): DVKVTQSSRYLVKRTGEKVFLECVQDMDHENMFWYRQDPGLGLRLIYFSYDVKMKEKGDIPEGYSVSREKKERFSLILESASTNQTSMYLCASSLFSEAFFGQGTRLTVV.

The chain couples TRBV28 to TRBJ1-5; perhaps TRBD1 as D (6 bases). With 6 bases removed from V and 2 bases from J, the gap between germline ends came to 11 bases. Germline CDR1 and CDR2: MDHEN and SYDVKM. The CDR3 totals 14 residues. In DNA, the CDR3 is TGTGCCAGCAGCCCCGAGGGGGGCAATCAGCCCCAGCATTTT. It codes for CASSPEGGNQPQHF.

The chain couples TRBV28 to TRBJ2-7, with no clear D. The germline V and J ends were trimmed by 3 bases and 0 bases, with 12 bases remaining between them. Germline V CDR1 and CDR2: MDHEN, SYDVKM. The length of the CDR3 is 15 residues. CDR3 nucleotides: TGTGCCAGCAGTTTCAGACTTGACGACTCCTACGAGCAGTACTTC. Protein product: CASSFRLDDSYEQYF.

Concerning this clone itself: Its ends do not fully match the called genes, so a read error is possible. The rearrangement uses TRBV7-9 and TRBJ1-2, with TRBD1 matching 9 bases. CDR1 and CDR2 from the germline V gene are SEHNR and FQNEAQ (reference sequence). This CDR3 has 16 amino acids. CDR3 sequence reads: CSSSPPAGQGLYGYTF. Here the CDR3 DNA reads TGTTCCAGCAGTCCCCCGGCGGGACAGGGCCTTTATGGCTACACCTTC.